This T cell receptor (beta chain) was recovered during a study of CD8+ T cells in alopecia areata. Study summary: Tofacitinib was taken orally by treated patients, and the dose was 5 to 10 mg twice daily.

V lost 1 base, J lost 0 bases, and 1 base stayed unmatched. Per germline, CDR1 GTSNPN and CDR2 SVGIG (reference sequence). This CDR3 region has 15 residues. The sequencing template was cDNA reverse transcribed from extracted RNA. Some clones are missing from TCRdb's copy, which holds only in-frame ones; the method was immunoSEQ multiplex PCR. The table records around 250,000 clones, roughly two thirds of them present only once. Sequencing used CD4+ T cells sorted from blood, obtained at week 0. The V gene is TRBV30, the J gene TRBJ2-2; 8 positions agree with TRBD2. This TCR came from a human donor with alopecia areata. CDR3 region: CAWSAGLANTGELFF. Here the CDR3 DNA reads TGTGCCTGGAGTGCGGGACTAGCGAACACCGGGGAGCTGTTTTTT. Supplemented by reference TRBV30 and TRBJ2-2, the full variable domain reads SQTIHQWPATLVQPVGSPLSLECTVEGTSNPNLYWYRQAAGRGLQLLFYSVGIGQISSEVPQNLSASRPQDRQFILSSKKLLLSDSGFYLCAWSAGLANTGELFFGEGSRLTVL.